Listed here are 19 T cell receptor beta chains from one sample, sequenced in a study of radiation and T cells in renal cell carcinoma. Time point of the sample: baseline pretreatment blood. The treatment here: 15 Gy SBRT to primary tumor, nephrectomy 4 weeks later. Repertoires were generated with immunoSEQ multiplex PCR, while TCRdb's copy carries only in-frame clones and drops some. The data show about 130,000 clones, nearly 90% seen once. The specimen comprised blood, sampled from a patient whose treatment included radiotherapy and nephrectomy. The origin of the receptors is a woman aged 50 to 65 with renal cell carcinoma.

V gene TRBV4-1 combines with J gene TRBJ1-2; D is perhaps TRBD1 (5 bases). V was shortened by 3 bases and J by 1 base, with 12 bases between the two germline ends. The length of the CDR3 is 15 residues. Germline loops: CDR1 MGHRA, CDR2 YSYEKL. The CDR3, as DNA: TGCGCCAGCAGCCACCCCGGGGGGGGTAACTATGGCTACACCTTC. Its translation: CASSHPGGGNYGYTF.

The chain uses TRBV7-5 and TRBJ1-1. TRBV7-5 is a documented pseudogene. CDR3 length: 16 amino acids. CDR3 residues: CARRLDRPGRNTEAFF. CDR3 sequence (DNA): TGTGCCAGAAGGTTAGACCGACCAGGGAGAAACACTGAAGCTTTCTTT.

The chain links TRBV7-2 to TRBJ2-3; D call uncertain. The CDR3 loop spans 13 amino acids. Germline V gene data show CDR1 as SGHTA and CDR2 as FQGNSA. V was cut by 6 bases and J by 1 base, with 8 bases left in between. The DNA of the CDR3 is TGTGCCAGCAGACCCGATGGCACAGATACGCAGTATTTT. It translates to CASRPDGTDTQYF.

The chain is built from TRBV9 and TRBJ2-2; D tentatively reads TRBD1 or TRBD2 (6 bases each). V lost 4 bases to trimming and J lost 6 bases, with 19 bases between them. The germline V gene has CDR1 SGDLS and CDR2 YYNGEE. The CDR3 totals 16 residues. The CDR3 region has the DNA TGTGCCAGCAGCCCACCGGGTGGAGGGGGAGCCGGGGAGCTGTTTTTT. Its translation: CASSPPGGGGAGELFF. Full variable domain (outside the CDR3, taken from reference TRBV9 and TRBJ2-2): DSGVTQTPKHLITATGQRVTLRCSPRSGDLSVYWYQQSLDQGLQFLIQYYNGEERAKGNILERFSAQQFPDLHSELNLSSLELGDSALYFCASSPPGGGGAGELFFGEGSRLTVL.

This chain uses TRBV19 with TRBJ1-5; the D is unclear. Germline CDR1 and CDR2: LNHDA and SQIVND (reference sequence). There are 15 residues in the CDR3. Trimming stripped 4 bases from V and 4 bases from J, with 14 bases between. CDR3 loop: CASSTPRRGNQPQHF. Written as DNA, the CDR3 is TGTGCCAGTAGTACCCCCCGGCGGGGAAATCAGCCCCAGCATTTT. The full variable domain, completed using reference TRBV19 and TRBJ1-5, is DGGITQSPKYLFRKEGQNVTLSCEQNLNHDAMYWYRQDPGQGLRLIYYSQIVNDFQKGDIAEGYSVSREKKESFPLTVTSAQKNPTAFYLCASSTPRRGNQPQHFGDGTRLSIL.

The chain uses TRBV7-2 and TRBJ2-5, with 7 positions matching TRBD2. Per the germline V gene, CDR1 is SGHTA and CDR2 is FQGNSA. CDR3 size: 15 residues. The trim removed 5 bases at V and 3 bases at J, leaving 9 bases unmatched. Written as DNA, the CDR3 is TGTGCCAGCAGCCCCCCTTTTGCGGGAGAAGAGACCCAGTACTTC. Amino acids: CASSPPFAGEETQYF.

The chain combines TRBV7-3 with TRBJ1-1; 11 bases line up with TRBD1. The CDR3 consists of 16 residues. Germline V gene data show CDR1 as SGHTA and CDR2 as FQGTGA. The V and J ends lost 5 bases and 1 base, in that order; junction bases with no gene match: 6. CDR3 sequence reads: CASSAGTGGTNTEAFF. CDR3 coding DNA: TGTGCCAGCAGCGCCGGGACAGGGGGGACGAACACTGAAGCTTTCTTT. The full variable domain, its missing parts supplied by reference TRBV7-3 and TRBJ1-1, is GAGVSQTPSNKVTEKGKYVELRCDPISGHTALYWYRQSLGQGPEFLIYFQGTGAADDSGLPNDRFFAVRPEGSVSTLKIQRTERGDSAVYLCASSAGTGGTNTEAFFGQGTRLTVV.

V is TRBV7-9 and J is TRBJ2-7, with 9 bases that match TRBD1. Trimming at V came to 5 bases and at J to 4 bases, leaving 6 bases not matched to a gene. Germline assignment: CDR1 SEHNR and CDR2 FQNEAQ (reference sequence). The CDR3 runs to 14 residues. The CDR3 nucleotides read TGTGCCAGCAGCACCCGGGACAGGGTGTACGAGCAGTACTTC. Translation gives CASSTRDRVYEQYF.

The CDR3 sequence: CASSEQANQPQHF. DNA of the CDR3: TGTGCCAGCAGTGAGCAGGCGAATCAGCCCCAGCATTTT. This sequence joins TRBV6-1 and TRBJ1-5; D is undetermined. With 3 bases removed from V and 4 bases from J, the gap between germline ends came to 7 bases. CDR3 size: 13 residues. The germline V gene encodes CDR1 MNHNS and CDR2 SASEGT.

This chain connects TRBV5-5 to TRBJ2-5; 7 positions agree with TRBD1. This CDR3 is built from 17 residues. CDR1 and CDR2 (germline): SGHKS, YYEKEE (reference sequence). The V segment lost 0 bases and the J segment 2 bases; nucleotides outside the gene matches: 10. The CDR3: CASSLGWTGHKQETQYF. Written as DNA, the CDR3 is TGTGCCAGCAGCTTGGGCTGGACAGGACATAAGCAAGAGACCCAGTACTTC.

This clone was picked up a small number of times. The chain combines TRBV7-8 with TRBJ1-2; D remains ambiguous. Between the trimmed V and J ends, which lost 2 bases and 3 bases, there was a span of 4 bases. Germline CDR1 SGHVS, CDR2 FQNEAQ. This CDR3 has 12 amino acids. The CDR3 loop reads CASSLRDYGYTF. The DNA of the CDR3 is TGTGCCAGCAGCTTAAGGGACTATGGCTACACCTTC.

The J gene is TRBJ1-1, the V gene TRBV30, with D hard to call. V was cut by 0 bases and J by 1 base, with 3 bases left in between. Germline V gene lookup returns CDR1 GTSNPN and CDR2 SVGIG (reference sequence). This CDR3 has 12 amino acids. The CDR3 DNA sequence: TGTGCCTGGAGTGTGGGGAACACTGAAGCTTTCTTT. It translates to CAWSVGNTEAFF.

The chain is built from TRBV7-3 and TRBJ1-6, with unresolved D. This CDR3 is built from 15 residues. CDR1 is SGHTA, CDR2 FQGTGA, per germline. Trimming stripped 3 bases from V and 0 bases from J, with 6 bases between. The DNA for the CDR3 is TGTGCCAGCAGCTTGTCGGGCTCCTATAATTCACCCCTCCACTTT. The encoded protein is CASSLSGSYNSPLHF.

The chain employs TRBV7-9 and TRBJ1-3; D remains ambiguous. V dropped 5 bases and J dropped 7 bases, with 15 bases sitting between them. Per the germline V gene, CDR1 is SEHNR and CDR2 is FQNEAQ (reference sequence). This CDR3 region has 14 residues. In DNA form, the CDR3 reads TGTGCCAGCAGCCGCGGAGGGCAAGAGAACACCATATATTTT. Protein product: CASSRGGQENTIYF.

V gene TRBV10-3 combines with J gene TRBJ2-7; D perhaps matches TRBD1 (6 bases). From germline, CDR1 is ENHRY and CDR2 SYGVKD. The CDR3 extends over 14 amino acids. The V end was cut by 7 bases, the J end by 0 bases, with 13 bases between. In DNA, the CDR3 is TGTGCCATCAAGAGCCAGGGGTCCTCCTACGAGCAGTACTTC. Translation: CAIKSQGSSYEQYF.

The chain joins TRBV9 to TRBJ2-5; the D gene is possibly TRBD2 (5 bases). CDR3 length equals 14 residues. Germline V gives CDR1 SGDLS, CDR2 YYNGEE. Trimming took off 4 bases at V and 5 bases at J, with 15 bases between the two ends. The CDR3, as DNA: TGTGCCAGCAGCCTTTTAGGACTGGGGGAGACCCAGTACTTC. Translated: CASSLLGLGETQYF.

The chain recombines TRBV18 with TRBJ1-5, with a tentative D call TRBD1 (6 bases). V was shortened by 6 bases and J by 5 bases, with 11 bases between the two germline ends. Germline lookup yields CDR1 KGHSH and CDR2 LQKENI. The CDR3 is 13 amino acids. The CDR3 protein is CASSQRGDQPQHF. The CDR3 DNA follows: TGTGCCAGCTCCCAGAGGGGGGATCAGCCCCAGCATTTT. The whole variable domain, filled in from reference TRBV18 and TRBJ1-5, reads NAGVMQNPRHLVRRRGQEARLRCSPMKGHSHVYWYRQLPEEGLKFMVYLQKENIIDESGMPKERFSAEFPKEGPSILRIQQVVRGDSAAYFCASSQRGDQPQHFGDGTRLSIL.

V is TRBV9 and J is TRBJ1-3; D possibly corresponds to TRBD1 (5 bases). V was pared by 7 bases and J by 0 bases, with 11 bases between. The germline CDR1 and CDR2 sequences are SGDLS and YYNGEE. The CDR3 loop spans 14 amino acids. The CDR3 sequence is CASRGDLSGNTIYF. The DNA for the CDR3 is TGTGCCAGCCGGGGGGACCTCTCTGGAAACACCATATATTTT.

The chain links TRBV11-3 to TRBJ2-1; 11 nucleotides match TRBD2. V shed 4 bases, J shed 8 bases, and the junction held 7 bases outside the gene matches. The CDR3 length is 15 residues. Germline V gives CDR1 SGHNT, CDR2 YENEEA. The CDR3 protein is CASSSSGGTLDEQFF. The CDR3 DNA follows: TGTGCCAGCAGCTCTAGCGGGGGGACCCTAGATGAGCAGTTCTTC.